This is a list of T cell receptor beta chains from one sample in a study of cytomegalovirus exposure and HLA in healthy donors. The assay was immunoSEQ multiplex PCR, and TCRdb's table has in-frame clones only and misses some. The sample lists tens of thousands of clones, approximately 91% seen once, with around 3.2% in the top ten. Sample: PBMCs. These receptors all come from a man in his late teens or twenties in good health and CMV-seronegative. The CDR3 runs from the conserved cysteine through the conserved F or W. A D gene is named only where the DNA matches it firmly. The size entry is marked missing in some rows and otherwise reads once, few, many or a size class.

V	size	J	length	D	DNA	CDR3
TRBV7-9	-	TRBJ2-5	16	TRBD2	TGTGCCAGCAGCTTAGGGCAAGGACTAGAGAAAGAGACCCAGTACTTC	CASSLGQGLEKETQYF
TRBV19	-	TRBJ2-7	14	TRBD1	TGTGCCAGTAGTATAAGGACAGGGGCCTACGAGCAGTACTTC	CASSIRTGAYEQYF
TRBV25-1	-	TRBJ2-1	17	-	TGTGCCAGCAGTGAAATCACTGGACTAAGCTCCTACAATGAGCAGTTCTTC	CASSEITGLSSYNEQFF
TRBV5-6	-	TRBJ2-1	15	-	TGTGCCAGCAGCTTGTGGCCTAGCGCATACAATGAGCAGTTCTTC	CASSLWPSAYNEQFF
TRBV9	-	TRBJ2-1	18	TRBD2	TGTGCCAGCAGCGTAGAGCCGGGAGGGCGGATTACCTACAATGAGCAGTTCTTC	CASSVEPGGRITYNEQFF
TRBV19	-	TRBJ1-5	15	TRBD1	TGTGCCAGTAGTATAGTCGCACAGGGGGGTCAGCCCCAGCATTTT	CASSIVAQGGQPQHF
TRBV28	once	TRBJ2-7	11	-	TGTGCCAGCAGTGTATCCTACGAGCAGTACTTC	CASSVSYEQYF
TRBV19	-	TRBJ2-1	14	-	TGTGCCAGTAGTGCGGGTTCCTCCTACAATGAGCAGTTCTTC	CASSAGSSYNEQFF
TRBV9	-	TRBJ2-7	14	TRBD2	TGTGCCAGCAGCGGAGGACTAGCTCCATACGAGCAGTACTTC	CASSGGLAPYEQYF
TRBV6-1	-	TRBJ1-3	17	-	TGTGCCAGCAGTGAAACAAGGGGCGTAGGCTCTGGAAACACCATATATTTT	CASSETRGVGSGNTIYF
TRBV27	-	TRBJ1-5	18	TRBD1	TGTGCCAGCAGCCGGGCGAGAACGACAGGGGATTACAATCAGCCCCAGCATTTT	CASSRARTTGDYNQPQHF
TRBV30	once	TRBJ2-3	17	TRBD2	TGTGCCTGGAGTCGGACTAGCGGGAGGGGGCTCGTAGATACGCAGTATTTT	CAWSRTSGRGLVDTQYF
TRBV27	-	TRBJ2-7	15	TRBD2	TGTGCCAGCAGTCGAACTAGCGGGAGGACCTACGAGCAGTACTTC	CASSRTSGRTYEQYF
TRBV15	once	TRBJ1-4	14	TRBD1	TGTGCCACCAGCAGAGGACAGGGGGGTGAAAAACTGTTTTTT	CATSRGQGGEKLFF
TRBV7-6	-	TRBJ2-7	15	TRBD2	TGTGCCAGCAGCGCCTTGATGGGGGAGGGCTACGAGCAGTACTTC	CASSALMGEGYEQYF
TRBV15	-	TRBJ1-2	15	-	TGTGCCACCAGCAGAACCCCGGACAGCCGCTATGGCTACACCTTC	CATSRTPDSRYGYTF
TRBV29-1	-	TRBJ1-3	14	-	TGCAGCGTAATCAGGGGTTCTTCCGGAAACACCATATATTTT	CSVIRGSSGNTIYF
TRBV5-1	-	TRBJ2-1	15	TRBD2	TGCGCCAGCACCAACGGGACTAGCGGATACAATGAGCAGTTCTTC	CASTNGTSGYNEQFF
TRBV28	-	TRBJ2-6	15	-	TGTGCCAGCAGTCTAACAGGACCTGGGGCCAACGTCCTGACTTTC	CASSLTGPGANVLTF
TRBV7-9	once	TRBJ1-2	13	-	TGTGCCAGCAGCCCCCTAGGGGACTATGGCTACACCTTC	CASSPLGDYGYTF